This TCR beta chain was recovered during a study of blood T cell repertoires in COVID-19. The CDR3 length is 14 residues. Per germline, CDR1 SGHRS and CDR2 YFSETQ. V gave up 2 bases and J gave up 3 bases; unmatched junction bases: 4. Authors' data handling: The assay estimated nucleated cells by amplifying reference gene primers. TCRdb keeps only in-frame clones here, not all; method: immunoSEQ multiplex PCR. V, J and clone size are those of that table, while D and trimming were read from the DNA. The table lists some 180,000 clones, 70% to 90% of them singletons. The origin of this receptor is a man in his sixties with active or convalescent COVID-19. The V gene is TRBV5-1, the J gene TRBJ2-7; TRBD1 matches 8 bases. Sequenced: peripheral blood. The CDR3 sequence is CASSFLGTGYEQYF. CDR3 nucleotides: TGCGCCAGCAGCTTTCTTGGGACAGGCTACGAGCAGTACTTC.